Given below is one T cell receptor beta chain in context. Antigen specificity is unknown. V dropped 4 bases and J dropped 0; count of bases not matched to a gene: 5. CDR3 length: 15 residues. Germline CDR1 reads LNHDA; CDR2 reads SQIVND (reference sequence). This specimen comes from a study of Tregs in tolerant kidney transplant recipients. Study summary: The nonmyeloablative bone marrow transplants came from related graft donors, with transient mixed chimerism.

The assay was immunoSEQ multiplex PCR, and TCRdb's table has in-frame clones only and misses some. Here the sample spans roughly 66,000 clones, roughly 92% being singletons. General study results and limits: Changing PCR primers prevented nucleotide comparison between some patients' samples. Biological reproducibility was not directly addressed, but technical replication error appeared minimal. Activated donor B cell expansion appeared to reveal the most relevant donor-specific TCRbeta repertoire.

The chain recombines TRBV19 with TRBJ2-7; TRBD2 matches 8 bases. The source is a human donor who received a combined kidney and bone marrow transplant. The sample here was CD8+ T cells from blood, taken before the transplant. CDR3: CASSTTSGLSYEQYF. In DNA form, the CDR3 reads TGTGCCAGTAGTACCACTAGCGGACTCTCCTACGAGCAGTACTTC.